This T cell receptor (beta chain) originates from a study of T cell clones after liver transplantation. Study in general: Post-transplant blood was tracked for graft-donor-reactive T cell clones identified in a pre-transplant mixed lymphocyte reaction.

Germline lookup yields CDR1 MNHNS and CDR2 SASEGT. Between the trimmed V and J ends, which lost 9 bases and 5 bases, there was a span of 13 bases. This CDR3 is 12 amino acids long. Some clones are missing from TCRdb's copy, which holds only in-frame ones; the method was immunoSEQ multiplex PCR. This sample carries about 68,000 clones, around 93% of them seen once, and the ten largest clones take approximately 1%. The V and J genes are TRBV6-1 and TRBJ2-5, with a weak D call TRBD1 (5 bases). This specimen was CD4+ T cells from blood, taken nearly 26 months after liver transplant. The receptor's source is a human patient who received a liver transplant. The graft donor may account for some of the T cells. For the CDR3, the DNA is TGTGCCAGTGACAGTTTCGGGGAGACCCAGTACTTC. This translates into CASDSFGETQYF.